This TCR beta chain was retrieved from a study of Ad26.COV2.S vaccination and SARS-CoV-2 variants. The CDR3 contains 14 residues. V gave up 6 bases and J gave up 1 base, with 11 bases separating them. CDR1 LNHDA and CDR2 SQIVND come from the germline V gene (reference sequence). Treatment given: roughly 19 received Ad26.COV2.S at low or high dose, single or two shots; roughly five received placebo; per-sample allocation not given. Sampling took place 63 days after the first vaccine or placebo injection. Expression of Wuhan-strain SARS-CoV-2 spike came from the Ad26 vector that formed the vaccine. Clones were sequenced by immunoSEQ multiplex PCR, and TCRdb holds only the in-frame ones, with some missing. The sample shows roughly 680,000 clones, roughly nine tenths of them seen only once.

This TCR derives from a person between 18 and 65 years old who received the Ad26.COV2.S COVID-19 vaccine or a placebo. V usage is TRBV19 and J usage is TRBJ2-3; D perhaps matches TRBD1 (6 bases). The sequenced sample was peripheral blood, obtained in a trial of Ad26.COV2.S vaccine versus placebo. The CDR3 sequence: CASSLWTGTDTQYF. CDR3 coding DNA: TGTGCCAGTAGCCTCTGGACAGGCACAGATACGCAGTATTTT. Using reference TRBV19 and TRBJ2-3 for the parts outside the CDR3, the full variable domain is DGGITQSPKYLFRKEGQNVTLSCEQNLNHDAMYWYRQDPGQGLRLIYYSQIVNDFQKGDIAEGYSVSREKKESFPLTVTSAQKNPTAFYLCASSLWTGTDTQYFGPGTRLTVL.